This TCR beta chain originates from a study of cytomegalovirus exposure and HLA in healthy donors. Study-wide background: HLA-typed donors contributed 65 million to 85 million unique TCRs, which were held in an early data release.

PCR employed 60 Vbeta and 13 Jbeta primers. Using immunoSEQ multiplex PCR, the repertoire was profiled, and TCRdb retains in-frame clones only, with some absent. Here the sample spans under 200,000 clones, about 88% being singletons. As to this clone: What it binds is not known.

Germline loops: CDR1 KGHSH, CDR2 LQKENI. This CDR3 spans 15 amino acids. Losses at the gene ends were 4 bases for V and 6 bases for J; bases not matched to a gene: 9. Overall study findings and caveats: Investigators reported 150 to 200 TCR beta chains as tied to cytomegalovirus. Previous analysis showed most TCR beta V segments were productive about 87% or about 30% of the time. A later analysis linked a missense variant in DCLRE1C to the trimming of TCR beta V and J genes.

Source material: PBMCs. This rearrangement joins TRBV18 to TRBJ2-7; the match to TRBD1 covers 10 bases. This TCR came from a woman aged 30 to 39 in good health and CMV-seronegative. DNA for the CDR3: TGTGCCAGCTCACAGGCTGGGGACAGGGGTTCCGAGCAGTACTTC. Amino acid sequence: CASSQAGDRGSEQYF.